This T cell receptor (beta chain) was observed in a study of T cells after yellow fever vaccination. Study background: Preparation used SMART-Seq v4 Ultra Low Input for the low-cell-number fractions.

UMIs were added to TCR cDNA along with a universal primer site when it was made by 5'RACE template switching. TCRdb fed the 5' RACE reads into MiXCR, producing one record per CDR3 protein. The sample comprises roughly 150,000 distinct CDR3 sequences, around 7.3% of which are singletons, and roughly 2.5% rests with the top ten. Concerning this clonotype: As yet, its antigen is unknown.

Findings and caveats of the study: From the bulk population, abundant clonotypes could contaminate and appear within FACS-sorted repertoires.

Germline CDR1 reads DFQATT; CDR2 reads SNEGSKA (reference sequence). The length of the CDR3 is 13 residues. Losses at the gene ends were 2 bases for V and 6 bases for J; bases not matched to a gene: 3. This sample comprised CD4+ T cells sorted from PBMCs, obtained less than 6 days after the first yellow fever vaccination. V and J are TRBV20-1 and TRBJ1-3, with 8 bases fitting TRBD1. The receptor comes from a man between 18 and 29 years old who received the YFV17D yellow fever vaccine. CDR3 bases: TGCAGTGCTAGAATTCAGGGGGCAAACACCATATATTTT. Protein product: CSARIQGANTIYF.